The 18 T cell receptor beta chains below come from one sample, sequenced in a study of T cell repertoires in aging, cancer and after chemotherapy. Rearranged V-D-J TRB sequences were amplified with a mixed TRB-A/B primer pool. TCRdb re-called the multiplex PCR reads with MiXCR, one entry per CDR3 protein. The sample includes 12,000 or so distinct CDR3 sequences, roughly 28% of them seen just once. The template was genomic DNA from peripheral blood, not RNA. Specimen: blood. These receptors were obtained from a human donor in good health.

By sample share, this clonotype is medium-sized (0.01 to 0.1%). The CDR3 here is CASSLQNTEAFF. The CDR3 coding sequence is TGTGCCAGCAGTTTACAGAACACTGAAGCTTTCTTT. The gene calls are TRBV28 and TRBJ1-1; D is unclear. The CDR3 length is 12 residues. The V end lost 2 bases, the J end lost 1 base, and 2 bases lay between the germline ends. Germline V CDR1 and CDR2: MDHEN, SYDVKM.

This clonotype was seen only a few times. V gene TRBV12-3 or TRBV12-4 combines with J gene TRBJ2-2, with a tentative D call TRBD2 (6 bases). CDR3 length: 15 amino acids. With 8 bases removed from V and 0 bases from J, the gap between germline ends came to 13 bases. The CDR3 sequence is CASERRVPNTGELFF. The CDR3 coding sequence is TGTGCCAGCGAGCGGAGGGTCCCGAACACCGGGGAGCTGTTTTTT.

The chain uses TRBV7-9 and TRBJ1-1; 7 nucleotides match TRBD1. The CDR3 is made up of 13 amino acids. V gave up 6 bases and J gave up 4 bases; unmatched junction bases: 5. Germline V gene data show CDR1 as SEHNR and CDR2 as FQNEAQ (reference sequence). Written as DNA, the CDR3 is TGTGCCAGCAGGTTCCAGGGGGGCACTGAAGCTTTCTTT. Its translation is CASRFQGGTEAFF.

This chain links TRBV6-1 with TRBJ1-1, with 10 bases matching TRBD1. The CDR3 runs to 14 residues. V lost 6 bases to trimming and J lost 4 bases; unmatched junction nucleotides: 5. The germline CDR1 and CDR2 sequences are MNHNS and SASEGT. CDR3 in amino acids: CASRDRGLSTEAFF. The DNA of the CDR3 is TGTGCCAGCAGAGACAGGGGGCTGAGCACTGAAGCTTTCTTT.

This clonotype was observed a handful of times. The chain couples TRBV20-1 to TRBJ2-3; 13 bases fit TRBD2. This CDR3 has 15 amino acids. The junction had 1 base not matched to a gene; V was cut back by 0 bases and J by 4 bases. Germline CDR1 is DFQATT and CDR2 is SNEGSKA (reference sequence). The CDR3 coding sequence is TGCAGTGCTAGAGAAACTAGCGGGGGGGCAGATACGCAGTATTTT. It translates to CSARETSGGADTQYF.

This clonotype was counted a few times. CDR3: CASRRGTGGEFLSSYNSPLHF. CDR3 nucleotide sequence: TGTGCCAGCCGTCGGGGGACAGGGGGCGAATTTTTAAGCTCCTATAATTCACCCCTCCACTTT. This chain uses TRBV6-9 with TRBJ1-6; 12 bases map to TRBD1. The V gene end was trimmed by 8 bases and the J gene end by 0 bases; junction bases not matched to a gene: 17. CDR3 size: 21 residues. Germline V gene data show CDR1 as MNHGY and CDR2 as SVAAGI.

By share, this clonotype counts as medium-sized. The gene calls are TRBV20-1 and TRBJ1-1; 7 nucleotides match TRBD1. The CDR3 spans 15 residues. The germline V gene encodes CDR1 DFQATT and CDR2 SNEGSKA (reference sequence). The V segment lost 0 bases and the J segment 2 bases; nucleotides outside the gene matches: 6. The DNA of the CDR3 is TGCAGTGCTAGAGAGGGGACAGAGCGAAACACTGAAGCTTTCTTT. It yields the protein CSAREGTERNTEAFF.

This clonotype was seen a handful of times. This rearrangement joins TRBV20-1 to TRBJ1-1, with a possible D match to TRBD1 (5 bases). Trimming removed 3 bases at V and 5 bases at J, with 16 bases between. Germline CDR1 and CDR2: DFQATT and SNEGSKA (reference sequence). The CDR3 loop spans 14 amino acids. CDR3 in amino acids: CSASSMGGSTEAFF. In DNA, the CDR3 is TGCAGTGCTAGTTCTATGGGGGGAAGTACTGAAGCTTTCTTT.

The chain has TRBV29-1 and TRBJ2-2, with 9 bases fitting TRBD1. There are 15 residues in the CDR3. Germline V lookup: CDR1 SQVTM, CDR2 ANQGSEA. V was pared by 7 bases and J by 1 base, with 7 bases of the junction left unmatched. CDR3 loop: CSGADRGRNTGELFF. Here the CDR3 DNA reads TGCAGCGGGGCGGACAGGGGAAGGAACACCGGGGAGCTGTTTTTT.

The rearrangement joins TRBV10-3 to TRBJ2-7; 11 nucleotides agree with TRBD1. CDR1 and CDR2 from the germline V gene are ENHRY and SYGVKD. J was trimmed by 2 bases and V by 2 bases; bases with no gene match: 2. The CDR3 spans 15 residues. The CDR3 reads CAISEGQGATYEQYF. Written as DNA, the CDR3 is TGTGCCATCAGTGAGGGACAGGGGGCCACCTACGAGCAGTACTTC.

The genes are TRBV7-3 and TRBJ2-3; D gene ambiguous. V lost 5 bases and J lost 6, with 9 bases in between. CDR3 length: 12 amino acids. Germline CDR1 and CDR2: SGHTA and FQGTGA. This CDR3 is CASSLLSDTQYF. The CDR3 nucleotides read TGTGCCAGCAGCCTTCTTTCGGATACGCAGTATTTT.

The chain has TRBV2 and TRBJ1-3, with D possibly being TRBD1 (6 bases). V lost 4 bases and J 2 bases, leaving 6 bases between the germline ends. Germline V gives CDR1 SNHLY, CDR2 FYNNEI. The CDR3 covers 13 residues. In DNA form, the CDR3 reads TGTGCCAGCAGTGCAGGGGCTGGAAACACCATATATTTT. Its translation: CASSAGAGNTIYF.

V and J are TRBV5-5 and TRBJ1-1; TRBD1 agrees at 7 bases. CDR1 is SGHKS, CDR2 YYEKEE, per germline (reference sequence). There are 14 residues in the CDR3. The V segment lost 6 bases and the J segment 5 bases; nucleotides outside the gene matches: 10. CDR3 sequence: CASTVETGRTEAFF. CDR3 in DNA: TGTGCCAGCACGGTGGAGACAGGGAGAACTGAAGCTTTCTTT.

By share, this clonotype counts as medium-sized. The V gene is TRBV30, the J gene TRBJ2-1, with D unresolved. This CDR3 region has 14 residues. The V gene lost 3 bases and the J gene lost 0 bases, with 9 bases spanning the gap. Looked up from germline, CDR1 is GTSNPN and CDR2 is SVGIG (reference sequence). The DNA for the CDR3 is TGTGCCTGGAGGTCGGACCGCTCCTACAATGAGCAGTTCTTC. Its protein is CAWRSDRSYNEQFF.

Of note for this clonotype: A much larger clone differs from this one at a single base, so this may be a read error. V and J are TRBV29-1 and TRBJ2-7; 15 bases fit TRBD2. This CDR3 has 18 amino acids. V trimming: 3 bases; J trimming: 1 base; junction bases outside the gene matches: 10. Germline V gives CDR1 SQVTM, CDR2 ANQGSEA. CDR3 region: CSVDLSSGLAGGSYEQYV. The DNA for the CDR3 is TGCAGCGTTGACTTATCCTCGGGACTAGCGGGGGGATCCTACGAGCAGTACGTC.

This chain connects TRBV7-9 to TRBJ1-1; D is undetermined. The germline V gene has CDR1 SEHNR and CDR2 FQNEAQ (reference sequence). The V end was cut by 5 bases, the J end by 1 base, with 20 bases between. This CDR3 is 17 amino acids long. The CDR3 spells CASSPQRTVAGNTEAFF. The CDR3, as DNA: TGTGCCAGCAGCCCCCAGAGGACCGTGGCTGGGAACACTGAAGCTTTCTTT.

In its sample, this clonotype ranks as medium-sized. The chain carries TRBV5-4 and TRBJ2-7; TRBD2 is a possible D gene (6 bases). V dropped 4 bases and J dropped 6 bases, with 11 bases sitting between them. The CDR3 length is 12 residues. CDR1 SGHNT and CDR2 YYREEE come from the germline V gene (reference sequence). In DNA form, the CDR3 reads TGTGCCAGCAGCCCCGGAGGGGTCGAGCAGTACTTC. Amino acid sequence: CASSPGGVEQYF. The full variable domain, in which reference TRBV5-4 and TRBJ2-7 provide the parts outside the CDR3, is ETGVTQSPTHLIKTRGQQVTLRCSSQSGHNTVSWYQQALGQGPQFIFQYYREEENGRGNFPPRFSGLQFPNYSSELNVNALELDDSALYLCASSPGGVEQYFGPGTRLTVT.

In this sample, this clonotype turned up once. The chain couples TRBV28 to TRBJ1-4, with a weak D call TRBD1 (5 bases). This CDR3 spans 11 amino acids. Germline CDR1 MDHEN, CDR2 SYDVKM. CDR3 region: CAGGINEKLFF. CDR3 bases: TGTGCGGGGGGGATCAATGAAAAACTGTTTTTT.